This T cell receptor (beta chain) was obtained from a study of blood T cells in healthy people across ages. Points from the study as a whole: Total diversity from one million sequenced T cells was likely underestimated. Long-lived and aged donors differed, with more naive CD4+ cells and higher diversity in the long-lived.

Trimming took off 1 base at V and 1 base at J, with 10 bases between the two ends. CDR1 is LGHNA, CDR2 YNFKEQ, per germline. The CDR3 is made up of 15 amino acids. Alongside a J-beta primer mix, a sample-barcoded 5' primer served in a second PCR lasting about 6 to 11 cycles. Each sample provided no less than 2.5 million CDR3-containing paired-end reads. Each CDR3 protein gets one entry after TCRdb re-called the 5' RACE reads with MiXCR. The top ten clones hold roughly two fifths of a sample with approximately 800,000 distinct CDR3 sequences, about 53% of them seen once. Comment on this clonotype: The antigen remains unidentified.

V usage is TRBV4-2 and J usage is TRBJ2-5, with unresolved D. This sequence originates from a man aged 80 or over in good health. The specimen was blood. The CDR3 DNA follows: TGTGCCAGCAGCCAAGGGGTGGAGCCCCAAGAGACCCAGTACTTC. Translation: CASSQGVEPQETQYF.